Only a few counts were recorded for the clone carrying this T cell receptor (beta chain). Its matching antigen is unknown. The study made its TCR cDNA through 5'RACE template switching. That step introduced a universal primer site along with UMIs. TCRdb reanalysed the 5' RACE reads using MiXCR and keeps one entry per CDR3 protein. This sample has about 320,000 distinct CDR3 sequences, with about 4.5% found just once. The CDR3 contains 13 residues. Looked up from germline, CDR1 is SGHRS and CDR2 is YFSETQ. V gave up 3 bases and J gave up 8 bases, with 9 bases separating them. This sample was included in a study of T cells after yellow fever vaccination. The study's findings and limits: Most primary-vaccination clones reappeared after the booster (about 97% CD4, 85% to 90% CD8). Researchers cautioned that FACS-sorted repertoires could harbor abundant clonotypes contaminating from the bulk population. A small proportion of clonotypes was detected in both the CD4 and CD8 compartments.

This chain connects TRBV5-1 to TRBJ1-6; D unclear. This receptor was taken from a man between 18 and 35 years old who received the YFV17D yellow fever vaccine. The sequencing used PBMCs, collected 15 days after the yellow fever booster vaccination. This CDR3 is CASSSEADSPLHF. CDR3 nucleotides: TGCGCCAGCAGCTCGGAGGCAGATTCACCCCTCCACTTT.